Only a few counts were recorded for the clone carrying this T cell receptor (beta chain). These data come from a study of blood T cell repertoires in COVID-19. On the study more broadly: Acute and convalescent COVID-19 specimens originated in the United States, Italy and Spain. T cells, B-cell-depleted T cells, or PBMCs provided the cDNA or gDNA that served as material.

Trimming took 0 bases from V and 5 from J, leaving 17 bases between them. The CDR3 runs 16 residues. Germline lookup yields CDR1 SGHRS and CDR2 YFSETQ. Clones were sequenced by immunoSEQ multiplex PCR, and TCRdb holds only the in-frame ones, with some missing. Of tens of thousands of clones in the sample, 74% are singletons; the top ten hold 28%. The chain carries TRBV5-1 and TRBJ2-5; D possibly corresponds to TRBD2 (6 bases). The receptor comes from an elderly woman with acute or convalescent COVID-19. The sample consisted of peripheral blood. In DNA form, the CDR3 reads TGCGCCAGCAGCTTGGAGGCGGGAAGTGTTAGGGAGACCCAGTACTTC. Encoded protein: CASSLEAGSVRETQYF.